This TCR beta chain came from a study of cytomegalovirus exposure and HLA in healthy donors (dated by TCRdb to 2016 to 2017). For the wider study: An earlier analysis of a few hundred of the donors reported 276 Gb of sequence data and roughly 120 million unique TCR beta sequences obtained from about 170 million T cells. Both class I and class II loci were covered by HLA typing, at four-digit resolution. Along with the roughly 670-subject first cohort, a separate validation cohort of 120 different subjects was used. All discovery cohort repertoires had been generated using a single sequencing platform. Donor age, sex, ethnicity and CMV serostatus were compiled together with the repertoire data. Because of strong linkage in the cohort, 4 to 6 DR-DQ haplotypes were treated as single units for association and clustering. Across 398 genotyped donors of the cohort, an average of approximately 220,000 unique TCR beta nucleotide sequences per donor were sequenced, and roughly 18% of those sequences were non-productive. The number of donors typed differed by locus, with about 620-630 for A, B, C, DRB1 and DQB1, around 500 for DQA1, approximately 580 for DPA1, and roughly 450 for DPB1. To decide whether each TCR beta V gene segment behaved as functional or pseudogenic, an earlier analysis of fewer than 750 of the donors relied on high-throughput TCR beta sequencing. Around 300 gigabases of sequencing data and 70 million to 100 million unique TCR sequences were included in an early release covering roughly 700 HLA-typed donors. The study profiled the T cell repertoires of hundreds of subjects by immunosequencing and related them to cytomegalovirus serostatus. A later genetic analysis took genome-wide SNP genotypes for about three fifths of the 666 donors and used that subset as a discovery cohort. In a later analysis, previously published TCR beta repertoires from several hundred donors were re-analyzed and high-resolution HLA genotyping was added so that TCR occurrence patterns could be studied. Of the 350 to 450 genotyped donors, less than 90% were placed in the genetic ancestry cluster associated with self-reported Caucasian donors. The study aimed to test whether cataloging public T cell receptors could reveal signatures of past pathogen exposure. The study combined high-throughput TCR immunosequencing, statistical association of individual TCRs with disease status, and machine learning to predict cytomegalovirus infection status. In the later analysis, no new phenotypic data were used to find candidate immune exposures; instead, reliance was placed on TCR beta sequences and their occurrence across donors. Overall study results and their limits: In a later analysis, the rate of TCR association differed among HLA loci, with DRB1 alleles having the most associated TCRs and HLA-C alleles having the fewest. While some public TCRs were present in many individuals, most TCR sequences turned up only very rarely across donors. Assigning TCR associations to individual alleles was difficult when HLA alleles, especially DR and DQ, strongly co-occurred. The 87-base-pair reads could not distinguish some IMGT-functional V segments, including TRBV6-2 and TRBV6-3, so those segments were excluded. Because counts were too low, more than 15 rarely observed V segments, including chromosome 9 orphons, were excluded from the earlier analysis of some 540 of the donors. A later analysis found that most CMV-associated TCR beta chains appeared HLA-restricted, with HLA associations seemingly driven largely by CMV exposure. A total of some 180 TCR beta chains were listed by the study as associated with cytomegalovirus. CMV serostatus was the only immune exposure information available for the cohort. It was suggested by the authors that the approach could potentially be generalized to other disease states and immunological phenotypes. This cohort had only TCR beta chains sequenced, and the lack of alpha or paired-chain data limited which features could be detected. An association between a missense DCLRE1C variant and V-gene and J-gene trimming of TCR beta chains was found in a later genetic analysis and replicated in an independent cohort. Correlated functional status among segregating V segments might reflect linkage disequilibrium, but an unknown experimental factor could not be ruled out. Presence/absence analyses assumed roughly uniform sequencing depth across donors, an assumption that may not hold. A few of the identified cytomegalovirus-associated TCR beta chains were confirmed in vitro to be specific for cytomegalovirus antigens. The sequencing pipeline was judged likely to have produced a cluster of highly shared sequence variants as a technical artifact. In a later analysis, HLA-associated TCR beta chains showed more clonal expansion and lower generation probabilities than non-associated chains that were equally common. In an earlier analysis of about 540 of the donors, most TCR beta V segments were observed in productive rearrangements about 90% or about 30% of the time, broadly matching IMGT annotations. The classifier was reported to diagnose cytomegalovirus status with high specificity and sensitivity in both the original cohort and the validation cohort. At a false discovery rate of 0.05, a later analysis linked fewer than 20,000 TCR beta sequences to specific HLA alleles. HLA typing was unavailable for some donors at each locus, so association tests used only the typed subset. A further reported finding was that TCR beta sequences accurately predicted the HLA-A and HLA-B alleles for most subjects in the first cohort. A later analysis reported that several top co-occurrence clusters appeared linked to parvovirus B19, influenza, CMV and Epstein-Barr virus. Compared with the roughly 710-donor mean, donors in an Asian-associated ancestry cluster had fewer N-insertions in productive TCRs, according to a later genetic analysis.

The method behind the library was the immunoSEQ multiplex PCR assay. For the multiplex PCR, a mixture combining 60 forward primers for TCR Vbeta segments and 13 reverse primers for TCR Jbeta segments was used. The CDR3 region of rearranged TCR beta genes was amplified from genomic DNA with a multiplex PCR assay. Amplified TCR beta libraries were sequenced as 87-base-pair reads on the Illumina HiSeq System. In the authors' own workflow: A later analysis counted about 80 million unique TCR beta chains across the 666 repertoires, and about 10 million of these chains were shared by at least two donors. Raw reads were error-corrected and collapsed into unique sequences by a nearest-neighbor algorithm in which closely related sequences were merged to remove PCR and sequencing errors. Alignment of CDR3 sequences to IMGT reference sequences was used to assign V, D and J gene segments. For a sequence to be retained, a match of at least six nucleotides to both a V gene segment and a J gene segment was required. Rearrangements were called productive when the CDR3 lacked stop codons and stayed in frame with V and J; all others were non-productive. Following IMGT convention, CDR3 was defined as the stretch from the second conserved V-encoded cysteine to the conserved J-encoded phenylalanine. The earlier analysis of roughly 590 of the donors excluded sequences that lacked an unambiguous match to a single V gene segment. In an earlier analysis of about 590 of the donors, a V segment was called functional when productive rearrangements were above 56.7%, and segregating when the standard deviation between donors exceeded 5%. To diagnose cytomegalovirus status from the catalog of TCR beta chain sequences, a statistical classification framework was built. V and J gene assignment, in a later analysis, came from comparing TCR nucleotide sequences with IMGT/GENE-DB human TR gene sequences. A later analysis assigned CDR3 sequences and most-parsimonious VDJ recombination scenarios with the TCRdist pipeline. In a later analysis, every TCR beta chain was defined by the combination of its CDR3 amino acid sequence and its V-gene family, and reads without a unique V-gene family were dropped. A later analysis removed nearly 600 highly shared, low-generation-probability nucleotide sequences to deal with suspected cross-contamination and a sequencing artifact. In a later analysis, a clonal expansion index for each public chain was calculated from normalized within-repertoire ranks of inferred template counts. Generation probabilities in a later analysis came from a VDJ recombination model fitted to out-of-frame rearrangements, and those results were checked against IGoR. In a later analysis, hypergeometric tests were used to score TCR-TCR, TCR-HLA and TCR-CMV co-occurrence, with a repertoire-size bias correction applied to TCR pairs. A later analysis estimated false discovery rates by permuting HLA or CMV assignments 20 times. In a later analysis, co-occurring TCRs were grouped with DBSCAN, and TCRdist sequence similarity was added when clustering was performed within HLA-allele-positive subsets. Co-occurrence clustering excluded repertoires with fewer than 30,000 or more than 120,000 public chains, plus five with anomalous nucleotide sharing. The source is immuneACCESS, and TCRdb retained only in-frame sequences with V and J called. Part of the clones is not carried over; for the studies checked, unresolved V genes explain less than half of this, and the remainder is unexplained. V, J and clone size are those of that table, while D and trimming were read from the DNA. Present in this sample are 150,000 to 200,000 clones, 70% to 90% of which were seen just once. The ten largest clonotypes hold around 2% of the sample.

V gives up 9 bases and J gives up 7 bases, and the segment between their germline ends measures 16 bases. CDR1 and CDR2, per the germline V gene, are SGHTA and FQGNSA. The CDR3 covers 14 residues, taking in both the cysteine and the phenylalanine. Only CDR3 DNA is held: 42 bases, read in frame from base 1. In total, roughly 670 healthy bone marrow donors made up the cohort. Cohort members were all nominally healthy when sampled, although unrecorded immune exposures were likely present. The donor was CMV seropositive and belonged to the group of 250 to 300 seropositive cohort members. A peripheral blood sample was collected from each donor, and TCR beta sequencing was performed on peripheral blood mononuclear cells. Genomic DNA was extracted from the blood cell samples with the Qiagen DNeasy Blood Extraction Kit. As to this clone: Its antigen remains undetermined. One base away there is no much larger clone; base qualities are not given.

Specimen: PBMCs. The clonotype comes from a young woman in good health and CMV-seropositive. In this chain, TRBV7-2 is recombined with TRBJ1-6, and the D gene may be TRBD1, 6 bases matching. The DNA is TGTGCCAGAAACAGGGTTGAAGTAAATTCACCCCTCCACTTT. Translated, this is CARNRVEVNSPLHF.